This record covers a single TCR beta chain. The specificity of this receptor is unknown. Within one base of it there is no much larger clone, and no base qualities were kept. The cohort comprised 666 healthy bone marrow donors. Cohort members were all nominally healthy when sampled, although unrecorded immune exposures were likely present. The donor tested CMV seropositive, placing the donor among the roughly 270 seropositive members of the cohort. A peripheral blood sample was provided by each donor, and peripheral blood mononuclear cells were used for TCR beta sequencing. The Qiagen DNeasy Blood Extraction Kit was used to extract genomic DNA from the blood cell samples. This specimen belongs to a study of cytomegalovirus exposure and HLA in healthy donors (dated by TCRdb to 2015 to 2018). Background for the entire study: In an earlier analysis of approximately 640 of the donors, under 300 Gb of sequence data and 95 million to 130 million unique TCR beta sequences from 150 million to 200 million T cells were reported. An early release covering approximately 600 HLA-typed donors comprised about 300 gigabases of sequencing data and tens of millions of unique TCR sequences. Of the roughly 390 genotyped donors, less than 90% were placed in the genetic ancestry cluster associated with self-reported Caucasian donors. The aim of the study was to test whether cataloging public T cell receptors could identify signatures of past pathogen exposure. The study profiled the T cell repertoires of 500 to 800 subjects by immunosequencing and related them to cytomegalovirus serostatus. In addition to the first cohort of 666 subjects, a separate validation cohort of approximately 110 different subjects was used. The study combined high-throughput TCR immunosequencing, statistical association of individual TCRs with disease status, and machine learning to predict cytomegalovirus infection status. A later analysis re-analyzed previously published TCR beta repertoires from 650 to 800 donors and added high-resolution HLA genotyping to study TCR occurrence patterns. The later analysis used no new phenotypic data to find candidate immune exposures, relying instead on TCR beta sequences and their occurrence across donors. An earlier analysis of 587 of the donors applied high-throughput TCR beta sequencing to assess whether each TCR beta V gene segment acted as functional or pseudogenic. Donor age, sex, ethnicity and CMV serostatus were compiled alongside the repertoire data. Genome-wide SNP genotypes for about three fifths of the roughly 670 donors were used in a later genetic analysis, which treated that subset as a discovery cohort. All discovery cohort repertoires had been generated on a single sequencing platform. HLA typing included class I and class II loci at four-digit resolution. The number of donors typed differed by locus, with about 629-630 for A, B, C, DRB1 and DQB1, about 500 for DQA1, approximately 580 for DPA1, and around 450 for DPB1. Five DR-DQ haplotypes were handled as single units for association and clustering, since linkage in the cohort was strong. On average, around 240,000 unique TCR beta nucleotide sequences were sequenced per donor among roughly 430 genotyped donors of the cohort, with roughly 18% of those sequences being non-productive. General study outcomes and caveats: In both the original and validation cohorts, the classifier was reported to diagnose cytomegalovirus status with high specificity and sensitivity. This cohort had only TCR beta chains sequenced, and the lack of alpha or paired-chain data limited which features could be detected. The sequencing pipeline was judged likely to have produced a cluster of highly shared sequence variants as a technical artifact. Compared with equally common non-associated chains, HLA-associated TCR beta chains in a later analysis were more clonally expanded and had lower generation probabilities. A further reported finding was that TCR beta sequences accurately predicted the HLA-A and HLA-B alleles for most subjects in the first cohort. Most CMV-associated TCR beta chains appeared to be HLA-restricted in a later analysis, and the HLA associations seemed to be driven largely by CMV exposure. It was suggested by the authors that the approach could potentially be generalized to other disease states and immunological phenotypes. V-gene and J-gene trimming of TCR beta chains was associated with a missense DCLRE1C variant in a later genetic analysis, and the association was replicated in an independent cohort. According to a later analysis, TCR association rates differed among HLA loci, with DRB1 alleles showing the most associated TCRs and HLA-C alleles showing the fewest. The earlier analysis of approximately 560 of the donors excluded roughly 16 rarely observed V segments, including chromosome 9 orphons, because counts were too low. Some IMGT-functional V segments, including TRBV6-2 and TRBV6-3, could not be distinguished by the 87-base-pair reads and were therefore excluded. Specific HLA alleles were associated with some 15,000 TCR beta sequences at a false discovery rate of 0.05 in a later analysis. Linkage disequilibrium might explain the correlated functional status among segregating V segments, but an unknown experimental factor could not be excluded. Most TCR sequences were seen in very few donors, while some public TCRs were found in many individuals. Strong co-occurrence of HLA alleles, especially DR and DQ, made assigning TCR associations to individual alleles difficult. According to a later analysis, parvovirus B19, influenza, CMV and Epstein-Barr virus appeared linked to several top co-occurrence clusters. The presence/absence analyses assumed that sequencing depth was roughly uniform across donors, and that assumption may not be true. In the study, 150 to 200 TCR beta chains were listed as associated with cytomegalovirus. Because some donors lacked HLA typing at each locus, the association tests relied only on the typed subset. CMV serostatus was the only immune exposure information available for the cohort. In vitro tests confirmed that three of the cytomegalovirus-associated TCR beta chains recognize cytomegalovirus antigens. According to a later genetic analysis, donors in an Asian-associated ancestry cluster had fewer N-insertions in productive TCRs than the roughly 700-donor mean. In an earlier analysis of more than 500 of the donors, most TCR beta V segments appeared in productive rearrangements about 87% or about 30% of the time, broadly matching IMGT annotations.

There are 13 amino acids in the CDR3, from cysteine to phenylalanine inclusive. Of the read, only the CDR3 DNA is kept; its 39 bases are in frame from base 1. The V and J ends are trimmed by 4 bases and 3 bases, leaving 10 bases between them. CDR1 and CDR2, looked up from the germline V gene, are SGDLS and YYNGEE. Preparation of the library involved the immunoSEQ multiplex PCR assay. The multiplex PCR relied on a mix of 60 forward primers for TCR Vbeta segments and 13 reverse primers for TCR Jbeta segments. A multiplex PCR assay on genomic DNA amplified the CDR3 region of rearranged TCR beta genes. The Illumina HiSeq System was used to sequence the amplified TCR beta libraries as 87-base-pair reads. Under the source paper's analysis protocol: In a later analysis, tens of millions of unique TCR beta chains were counted across the roughly 610 repertoires, and roughly 10 million of these chains were shared by at least two donors. A nearest-neighbor algorithm error-corrected the raw reads and collapsed the reads into unique sequences, merging closely related sequences to remove PCR and sequencing errors. Alignment of CDR3 sequences to IMGT reference sequences was used to assign V, D and J gene segments. Each retained sequence needed at least a six-nucleotide match to both a V gene segment and a J gene segment. Rearrangements were classified as productive when the CDR3 lacked stop codons and remained in frame with V and J, and all other rearrangements were classified as non-productive. Following IMGT convention, CDR3 was defined as the stretch from the second conserved V-encoded cysteine up to the conserved J-encoded phenylalanine. The earlier analysis of a few hundred of the donors excluded sequences that lacked an unambiguous match to a single V gene segment. An earlier analysis of fewer than 750 of the donors called V segments functional above 56.7% productive rearrangements and segregating when the between-donor standard deviation exceeded 5%. A statistical classification framework was built for diagnosing cytomegalovirus status from the catalog of TCR beta chain sequences. In a later analysis, TCR nucleotide sequences were compared against IMGT/GENE-DB human TR gene sequences so that V and J genes could be assigned. The TCRdist pipeline was used in a later analysis to assign CDR3 sequences and most-parsimonious VDJ recombination scenarios. In a later analysis, each TCR beta chain was defined by its CDR3 amino acid sequence together with its V-gene family, and reads without a unique V-gene family were excluded. As a way to deal with suspected cross-contamination and a sequencing artifact, a later analysis dropped over 550 nucleotide sequences that were highly shared and had low generation probability. For each public chain, a later analysis derived a clonal expansion index from normalized ranks of inferred template counts within each repertoire. In a later analysis, generation probabilities were computed with a VDJ recombination model fitted to out-of-frame rearrangements, and the resulting probabilities were checked against IGoR. Hypergeometric tests were used in a later analysis to score TCR-TCR, TCR-HLA and TCR-CMV co-occurrence, with a repertoire-size bias correction applied to the TCR pairs. False discovery rates were estimated in a later analysis by permuting HLA or CMV assignments 20 times. In a later analysis, co-occurring TCRs were grouped with DBSCAN, and TCRdist sequence similarity was added when clustering was performed within HLA-allele-positive subsets. Repertoires with fewer than 30,000 or more than 120,000 public chains were left out of co-occurrence clustering, as were a handful of repertoires with anomalous nucleotide sharing. TCRdb obtained this table from immuneACCESS and retained in-frame rearrangements with V and J assigned. These tables miss some clones; where compared with another copy, unresolved V genes account for less than half of the shortfall, and the remainder is unexplained. V, J and clone size are taken as reported in that table, and D and trimming were inferred from the DNA itself. The sample includes about 95,000 clones, with 65% to 90% observed a single time. The ten largest make up about 4.4% of the sample.

In this chain, TRBV9 is recombined with TRBJ1-1, with an unclear D gene assignment. This receptor was obtained from a woman in her 70s in good health and CMV-seropositive. What was sequenced was PBMCs. The DNA sequence follows: TGTGCCAGCAGCCAGAGGGCAGACACTGAAGCTTTCTTT. Protein translation: CASSQRADTEAFF.